The 19 T cell receptor beta chains below come from one sample, sequenced in a study of technical replicates of blood from four donors. Clones were read by immunoSEQ multiplex PCR, and TCRdb kept only the in-frame ones, dropping some. The table has more than 75,000 clones, approximately 94% seen once. Sequencing input: T cells isolated from PBMCs. The source is a human donor in good health.

This sequence joins TRBV13 and TRBJ2-1; possible D gene TRBD1, 6 bases. This CDR3 spans 14 amino acids. The V end was cut by 9 bases, the J end by 9 bases, with 21 bases between. From germline, CDR1 is PRHDT and CDR2 FYEKMQ (reference sequence). CDR3: CASPNSRGMSEQFF. Here the CDR3 DNA reads TGTGCCAGTCCCAATTCCAGGGGTATGAGTGAGCAGTTCTTC.

The chain couples TRBV5-6 to TRBJ1-2; D is perhaps TRBD1 (6 bases). CDR1 and CDR2 from the germline V gene are SGHDT and YYEEEE. The length of the CDR3 is 13 residues. Trimming left V 1 base short and J 8 bases short, with 12 bases between. The CDR3 loop is CASSLMGAMGYTF. Here the CDR3 DNA reads TGTGCCAGCAGCTTGATGGGGGCGATGGGCTACACCTTC.

The chain joins TRBV5-1 to TRBJ2-7; perhaps TRBD1 as D (6 bases). The CDR3 sequence is 13 residues long. CDR1 and CDR2 from the germline V gene are SGHRS and YFSETQ. V lost 4 bases, J lost 7 bases, and 15 bases lay in between. Here the CDR3 reads CASSQTGSGEQYF. CDR3 nucleotides: TGCGCCAGCAGCCAGACAGGATCTGGGGAGCAGTACTTC.

V usage is TRBV19 and J usage is TRBJ1-2; TRBD1 is a possible D gene (5 bases). Trimming shortened V by 1 base and J by 7 bases, and 16 bases separated the two germline ends. This CDR3 is 15 amino acids long. In germline, CDR1 is LNHDA, CDR2 SQIVND (reference sequence). CDR3 residues: CASSIGLRGEAGYTF. The CDR3 region has the DNA TGTGCCAGTAGTATAGGTTTAAGGGGTGAGGCTGGCTACACCTTC.

CDR3 sequence (DNA): TGTGCCAGCGGAGGGACAGGGATTCTCGAGCAGTTCTTC. This gives the protein CASGGTGILEQFF. The chain carries TRBV6-5 and TRBJ2-1; 9 bases agree with TRBD1. CDR1 MNHEY and CDR2 SVGAGI come from the germline V gene. The ends lost 8 bases at V and 10 bases at J; junction bases unmatched: 9. The CDR3 is 13 amino acids.

The chain links TRBV19 to TRBJ2-6; 7 bases fit TRBD1. The trim removed 3 bases at V and 1 base at J, leaving 6 bases unmatched. The CDR3 is 17 residues long. Germline V gene data show CDR1 as LNHDA and CDR2 as SQIVND (reference sequence). The CDR3 here is CASSITGEVSGANVLTF. The CDR3 nucleotides are TGTGCCAGTAGTATTACAGGGGAAGTATCTGGGGCCAACGTCCTGACTTTC.

This clone showed up just a few times. In nucleotides, the CDR3 is TGTGCCATAACAGGGAAGGGGGACACTGAAGCTTTCTTT. It is translated as CAITGKGDTEAFF. The genes are TRBV10-3 and TRBJ1-1, with a tentative D call TRBD1 (6 bases). Deletions cut 9 bases from V and 3 bases from J, with 14 bases between. Germline CDR1 ENHRY, CDR2 SYGVKD. There are 13 residues in the CDR3.

This rearrangement joins TRBV10-2 to TRBJ1-3; D gene ambiguous. This CDR3 region has 19 residues. V lost 6 bases to trimming and J lost 0 bases, with 24 bases between them. Germline assignment: CDR1 WSHSY and CDR2 SAAADI. CDR3 amino acids: CASRESGLPTPLSGNTIYF. The CDR3 DNA follows: TGCGCCAGCAGGGAATCAGGATTGCCCACTCCTCTCTCTGGAAACACCATATATTTT.

The chain recombines TRBV6-6 with TRBJ2-3, with D possibly being TRBD2 (6 bases). Germline V CDR1 and CDR2: MNHNY, SVGAGI (reference sequence). There are 13 residues in the CDR3. V gave up 6 bases and J gave up 2 bases, with 9 bases separating them. The CDR3: CASRRDFTDTQYF. For the CDR3, the DNA is TGTGCCAGCAGAAGGGACTTCACAGATACGCAGTATTTT.

Comment on this clone: Compared with germline, one end of the junction differs, possibly owing to a read error. This chain connects TRBV7-7 to TRBJ2-2; D gene uncertain. CDR3 size: 13 residues. Germline values: CDR1 SSHAT, CDR2 FNYEAQ (reference sequence). The CDR3 DNA sequence: TGTGCTAGCAGCACAGCGAACACCGGGGAGCTGTTTTTT. It codes for CASSTANTGELFF.

The chain carries TRBV7-9 and TRBJ2-2; 7 bases agree with TRBD1. The CDR3 runs 16 residues. The J segment lost 4 bases and the V segment lost 5 bases, leaving 10 bases of the junction unmatched. Per germline, CDR1 SEHNR and CDR2 FQNEAQ (reference sequence). The CDR3 reads CASSENRDSVTGELFF. In nucleotides, the CDR3 is TGTGCCAGCAGCGAAAACCGGGACAGTGTCACCGGGGAGCTGTTTTTT.

The J gene is TRBJ1-2, the V gene TRBV5-1; 10 nucleotides agree with TRBD1. Germline CDR1 is SGHRS and CDR2 is YFSETQ. The ends lost 4 bases at V and 6 bases at J; junction bases unmatched: 12. The CDR3 runs to 16 residues. The CDR3 coding sequence is TGCGCCAGCAGCCGTCAGCTAGACAGGGGGCGCGATGGCTACACCTTC. Translating gives CASSRQLDRGRDGYTF.

The chain couples TRBV7-2 to TRBJ1-1; tentatively, D is TRBD1 (5 bases). The CDR3 is 14 amino acids. V was shortened by 0 bases and J by 5 bases, with 10 bases between the two germline ends. From germline, CDR1 is SGHTA and CDR2 FQGNSA. CDR3 residues: CASSLAGAGTEAFF. CDR3 bases: TGTGCCAGCAGCTTAGCAGGGGCAGGGACTGAAGCTTTCTTT.

V gene TRBV7-8 combines with J gene TRBJ2-7; weak D call: TRBD1 (6 bases). The CDR3 is 15 residues long. From germline, CDR1 is SGHVS and CDR2 FQNEAQ. Trimming left V 6 bases short and J 7 bases short, with 22 bases between. CDR3 amino acids: CASSRTRGPRGEQYF. CDR3 in DNA: TGTGCCAGCAGTCGGACCAGGGGACCGAGGGGGGAGCAGTACTTC.

The chain combines TRBV5-1 with TRBJ2-2; the match to TRBD2 covers 9 bases. Germline assignment: CDR1 SGHRS and CDR2 YFSETQ. J gave up 6 bases and V 1 base, and 4 bases lay outside the gene matches. CDR3 size: 15 residues. In DNA form, the CDR3 reads TGCGCCAGCAGCTTGCGCGGGAGGGTCGCCGGGGAGCTGTTTTTT. Amino acid sequence: CASSLRGRVAGELFF.

The CDR3 DNA reads TGTGCCAGCAGCTTAGTGGGGGCCGCAGATACGCAGTATTTT. It yields the protein CASSLVGAADTQYF. The gene calls are TRBV13 and TRBJ2-3; possibly TRBD1 for D (6 bases). This CDR3 contains 14 residues. Germline V CDR1 and CDR2: PRHDT, FYEKMQ (reference sequence). V gave up 1 base and J gave up 4 bases, with 9 bases separating them.

The chain carries TRBV6-6 and TRBJ2-5; D might be TRBD1 (5 bases). In germline, CDR1 is MNHNY, CDR2 SVGAGI (reference sequence). The CDR3 covers 14 residues. The germline V and J ends were trimmed by 2 bases and 9 bases, with 16 bases remaining between them. The CDR3 region has the DNA TGTGCCAGCAGTTACATGACCGCTCAAGGGGCCCAGTACTTC. Protein sequence: CASSYMTAQGAQYF.

The rearrangement links TRBV5-6 to TRBJ2-1; D might be TRBD2 (6 bases). This CDR3 comprises 15 residues. V lost 4 bases and J 2 bases, leaving 13 bases between the germline ends. The germline V gene encodes CDR1 SGHDT and CDR2 YYEEEE. This chain's CDR3 is CASSLERATYNEQFF. The DNA of the CDR3 is TGTGCCAGCAGCCTTGAGCGGGCCACCTACAATGAGCAGTTCTTC.

The chain employs TRBV5-1 and TRBJ2-7; D remains ambiguous. Looked up from germline, CDR1 is SGHRS and CDR2 is YFSETQ. Trimming cost V 4 bases and J 2 bases, with 10 bases left between them. CDR3 length equals 13 residues. The CDR3 coding sequence is TGCGCCAGCAGCGGTTTGGTAGCCTACGAGCAGTACTTC. Translated, it gives CASSGLVAYEQYF.